Presented here are 27 T cell receptor beta chains from one specimen sequenced in a study of T cell responses to AZD1222 COVID-19 vaccine. TCRdb's table, derived via immunoSEQ multiplex PCR, lists solely in-frame clones and lacks some. Of about 120,000 clones listed, under 95% were seen once; the top ten hold 5%. The sample consisted of peripheral blood, taken 28 days after the second AZD1222 dose. Receptors originate from an adult who received the AZD1222 COVID-19 vaccine.

The chain links TRBV10-2 to TRBJ2-5; 7 nucleotides align to TRBD2. CDR3 length: 14 residues. Germline loops: CDR1 WSHSY, CDR2 SAAADI. Losses at the gene ends were 6 bases for V and 5 bases for J; bases not matched to a gene: 9. This CDR3 is CASRQSGGGETQYF. CDR3 coding DNA: TGCGCCAGCAGACAATCGGGAGGCGGGGAGACCCAGTACTTC.

This clone is a singleton in its sample. The chain recombines TRBV29-1 with TRBJ1-1; D is undetermined. Trimming removed 0 bases at V and 11 bases at J, with 16 bases between. Germline lookup yields CDR1 SQVTM and CDR2 ANQGSEA. This CDR3 is 13 amino acids long. The CDR3 sequence is CSVEDHKDLGAFF. The DNA of the CDR3 is TGCAGCGTTGAAGACCACAAGGACCTCGGGGCTTTCTTT.

V is TRBV10-3 and J is TRBJ2-2, with D possibly matching TRBD1 (5 bases). Germline V gives CDR1 ENHRY, CDR2 SYGVKD. V was pared by 6 bases and J by 3 bases, with 5 bases between. The CDR3 has 12 amino acids. This CDR3 is CAIRGDTGELFF. The CDR3 region has the DNA TGTGCCATCAGAGGGGACACCGGGGAGCTGTTTTTT.

The chain is built from TRBV6-2 or TRBV6-3 and TRBJ2-1, with 9 bases aligning to TRBD1. The CDR3 has 16 residues. Germline V lookup: CDR1 MNHEY, CDR2 SVGEGT. Trimming took 6 bases from V and 8 from J; bases not matched to a gene: 14. The CDR3 here is CASSSQTGGIPDEQFF. As DNA, the CDR3 is TGTGCCAGCAGCTCGCAGACAGGGGGAATCCCCGATGAGCAGTTCTTC.

This chain joins TRBV10-3 and TRBJ2-1; 10 bases line up with TRBD2. From germline, CDR1 is ENHRY and CDR2 SYGVKD. CDR3 length equals 15 residues. V lost 5 bases to trimming and J lost 7 bases; unmatched junction nucleotides: 8. This chain's CDR3 is CAISSQRGGQNEQFF. The DNA of the CDR3 is TGTGCCATCAGTAGTCAGCGGGGGGGCCAAAATGAGCAGTTCTTC.

V usage is TRBV5-6 and J usage is TRBJ1-6; D is ambiguous. Trimming pared 1 base from V and 9 bases from J, leaving 14 bases between. This CDR3 spans 15 amino acids. In germline, CDR1 is SGHDT, CDR2 YYEEEE. DNA of the CDR3: TGTGCCAGCAGCTTGAGGGCCCCAGGAGGTTCACCCCTCCACTTT. Amino acids: CASSLRAPGGSPLHF.

Comments on this clone: This CDR3 is also generated by other DNA sequences in the sample. The V call is TRBV18, the J call TRBJ2-5; D is unresolved. The CDR3 is made up of 12 amino acids. Germline lookup yields CDR1 KGHSH and CDR2 LQKENI. Trimming pared 3 bases from V and 5 bases from J, leaving 7 bases between. The CDR3 bases are TGTGCCAGCTCACCTCCACAGGAGACCCAGTACTTC. As protein: CASSPPQETQYF.

For the CDR3, the DNA is TGTGCCTGGAGTGTATCAGGGGGACTAGGTACTGAAGCTTTCTTT. Its protein product is CAWSVSGGLGTEAFF. The rearrangement uses TRBV30 and TRBJ1-1, with 7 positions matching TRBD1. This CDR3 has 15 residues. From germline, CDR1 is GTSNPN and CDR2 SVGIG (reference sequence). V trimming: 0 bases; J trimming: 5 bases; junction bases outside the gene matches: 9.

The chain employs TRBV9 and TRBJ1-4, with 7 bases identical to TRBD1. With V trimmed by 3 bases and J by 8 bases, 1 base remained unmatched. Germline V CDR1 and CDR2: SGDLS, YYNGEE. CDR3 length: 12 residues. The CDR3 nucleotides are TGTGCCAGCAGCGCGACAGGGGAAAAACTGTTTTTT. Protein: CASSATGEKLFF.

V usage is TRBV4-2 and J usage is TRBJ2-2, with 12 bases fitting TRBD1. Germline values: CDR1 LGHNA, CDR2 YNFKEQ. Unmatched junction bases numbered 9, after V lost 3 bases and J lost 7 bases. The CDR3 has 17 residues. The CDR3 sequence is CASSHDPGQGAIGELFF. CDR3 DNA: TGTGCCAGCAGCCACGATCCGGGACAGGGGGCAATCGGGGAGCTGTTTTTT.

This chain joins TRBV7-2 and TRBJ2-1; either TRBD1 or TRBD2 may fit D (5 bases each). The CDR3 has 16 amino acids. The V gene lost 2 bases and the J gene lost 3 bases, with 14 bases spanning the gap. Germline CDR1 is SGHTA and CDR2 is FQGNSA. CDR3 in amino acids: CASSLYPGRDYNEQFF. The CDR3 bases are TGTGCCAGCAGCTTATATCCGGGGCGAGACTACAATGAGCAGTTCTTC.

This clone occurred once. This chain links TRBV4-3 with TRBJ2-1; 9 bases line up with TRBD2. V lost 4 bases to trimming and J lost 16 bases; unmatched junction nucleotides: 17. This CDR3 has 15 amino acids. Germline CDR1 LGHNA, CDR2 YSLEER. The CDR3, as DNA: TGCGCCAGCAGCCCAGGCGGGGTAGCGGGAGAGATCAAATTCTTC. Amino acid sequence: CASSPGGVAGEIKFF.

This CDR3 is CASKSQGHQPQHF. The CDR3 coding sequence is TGTGCCAGTAAGTCTCAGGGACATCAGCCCCAGCATTTT. The V and J genes are TRBV19 and TRBJ1-5; perhaps TRBD1 as D (5 bases). V lost 7 bases, J lost 5 bases, and 12 bases lay in between. Looked up from germline, CDR1 is LNHDA and CDR2 is SQIVND (reference sequence). The CDR3 has 13 residues.

Details on this clone: Its ends do not fully match the called genes, so a read error is possible. Written as DNA, the CDR3 is TGTGCCAGCAGTAAGAGCGGGGCCCGGGAGAACTCTGAAGCTTTCTTT. Amino acids: CASSKSGARENSEAFF. The chain combines TRBV7-3 with TRBJ1-1; D may be TRBD1 (5 bases). CDR1 SGHTA and CDR2 FQGTGA come from the germline V gene. The CDR3 has 16 residues.

This chain joins TRBV6-4 and TRBJ2-1; TRBD2 aligns across 7 bases. Germline V gives CDR1 MRHNA, CDR2 SNTAGT. The CDR3 loop spans 15 amino acids. With V trimmed by 4 bases and J by 4 bases, 7 bases remained unmatched. CDR3 nucleotides: TGTGCCAGCAGTGTTGTCGGGGGGAGTTACAATGAGCAGTTCTTC. Encoded protein: CASSVVGGSYNEQFF.

The V and J genes are TRBV7-9 and TRBJ1-1; D ambiguous. Per the germline V gene, CDR1 is SEHNR and CDR2 is FQNEAQ (reference sequence). The CDR3 has 12 residues. Trimming took 3 bases from V and 1 from J, leaving 3 bases between them. The CDR3: CASSFTNTEAFF. As DNA, the CDR3 is TGTGCCAGCAGCTTTACGAACACTGAAGCTTTCTTT.

This clone was found once. A junction boundary mismatches the germline segment, possibly from a read error. V is TRBV24-1 and J is TRBJ2-3; 7 nucleotides match TRBD1. The CDR3 sequence is 15 residues long. Germline V lookup: CDR1 KGHDR, CDR2 SFDVKD. The CDR3 here is CAASVGGDGTDTQYF. The CDR3 DNA reads as TGTGCCGCCAGTGTAGGGGGCGACGGCACAGATACGCAGTATTTT.

The chain joins TRBV4-1 to TRBJ1-2; 12 positions match TRBD1. V trimming: 3 bases; J trimming: 5 bases; junction bases outside the gene matches: 10. The length of the CDR3 is 17 residues. Germline loops: CDR1 MGHRA, CDR2 YSYEKL. The CDR3: CASSQPSRDRGRYGYTF. DNA of the CDR3: TGCGCCAGCAGCCAGCCCTCCCGGGACAGGGGGCGTTATGGCTACACCTTC.

The chain couples TRBV5-4 to TRBJ1-1; D gene unclear. The CDR3 length is 13 residues. Per the germline V gene, CDR1 is SGHNT and CDR2 is YYREEE (reference sequence). V lost 7 bases and J lost 0, with 10 bases in between. The CDR3 here is CASRYSLNTEAFF. Written as DNA, the CDR3 is TGTGCCAGCCGCTACTCATTGAACACTGAAGCTTTCTTT.

J is TRBJ2-5 and V is TRBV21-1; no DNA check was done on the table's D call, TRBD2. TRBV21-1 represents a pseudogene. The CDR3 spans 18 residues. CDR3 sequence: CASSKFLAGGPQQETQYF. The CDR3 DNA is TGTGCCAGCAGCAAATTCCTAGCGGGGGGGCCTCAACAAGAGACCCAGTACTTC.

The chain has TRBV19 and TRBJ1-3, with D possibly being TRBD1 (5 bases). In germline, CDR1 is LNHDA, CDR2 SQIVND (reference sequence). V lost 7 bases and J 1 base, leaving 8 bases between the germline ends. CDR3 length: 13 residues. CDR3 loop: CASTRTSGNTIYF. The CDR3 nucleotides read TGTGCCAGTACCAGGACATCTGGAAACACCATATATTTT.

J is TRBJ1-1 and V is TRBV4-3; no firm D call. The CDR3 totals 13 residues. V lost 0 bases and J lost 5, with 7 bases in between. Germline values: CDR1 LGHNA, CDR2 YSLEER. This chain's CDR3 is CASSQEYNTEAFF. The CDR3 DNA reads as TGCGCCAGCAGCCAAGAGTACAATACTGAAGCTTTCTTT.

Here the CDR3 reads CASSRPGGLSYNEQFF. In DNA form, the CDR3 reads TGCGCCAGCAGCCGCCCTGGGGGACTCTCCTACAATGAGCAGTTCTTC. The chain has TRBV5-1 and TRBJ2-1; D is possibly TRBD2 (6 bases). Between the trimmed V and J ends, which lost 4 bases and 0 bases, there was a span of 14 bases. The CDR3 extends over 16 amino acids. Germline V CDR1 and CDR2: SGHRS, YFSETQ.

V is TRBV13 and J is TRBJ2-1; 11 positions match TRBD2. The CDR3 extends over 15 amino acids. Looked up from germline, CDR1 is PRHDT and CDR2 is FYEKMQ (reference sequence). Losses at the gene ends were 3 bases for V and 7 bases for J; bases not matched to a gene: 5. Written as DNA, the CDR3 is TGTGCCAGCAGCTTTGTTAGCGGGGGGGAAAATGAGCAGTTCTTC. Residues: CASSFVSGGENEQFF.

The rearrangement joins TRBV20-1 to TRBJ1-5; TRBD1 is a possible D gene (5 bases). Looked up from germline, CDR1 is DFQATT and CDR2 is SNEGSKA (reference sequence). V was clipped by 3 bases and J by 0 bases, with 9 bases between them. CDR3 length equals 14 residues. The CDR3 spells CSASGGASNQPQHF. Here the CDR3 DNA reads TGCAGTGCTAGTGGGGGTGCTAGCAATCAGCCCCAGCATTTT.

This chain uses TRBV11-2 with TRBJ1-5, with TRBD1 as a possible D gene (5 bases). The CDR3 runs 15 residues. From germline, CDR1 is SGHAT and CDR2 FQNNGV. The germline V and J ends were trimmed by 1 base and 6 bases, with 13 bases remaining between them. CDR3 in amino acids: CASSLGSGDGQPQHF. The CDR3 DNA follows: TGTGCCAGCAGCTTAGGTTCCGGGGACGGTCAGCCCCAGCATTTT.

The chain couples TRBV6-1 to TRBJ2-2, with D perhaps given as TRBD1 or TRBD2 (6 bases each). Trimming stripped 1 base from V and 4 bases from J, with 16 bases between. The germline V gene encodes CDR1 MNHNS and CDR2 SASEGT. The CDR3 sequence is 17 residues long. The CDR3 nucleotides are TGTGCCAGCAGTGAAGTCGGTCGGGGGCGCAGCACCGGGGAGCTGTTTTTT. Encoded protein: CASSEVGRGRSTGELFF.